Listed below are T cell receptor beta chains from one sample, sequenced in a study of blood T cell repertoires in COVID-19. Profiling relied on immunoSEQ multiplex PCR, and the TCRdb table lists in-frame clones only, not all of them. The sample carries tens of thousands of clones, approximately 78% recorded once. Sample: peripheral blood. These receptors all stem from an elderly woman with active or convalescent COVID-19. Each CDR3 is given with its conserved first and last residue. The D gene is left open where the match is weak.

d_gene	v_gene	CDR3aa
.	TRBV7-9	CASSLNPPGGNNSPLHF
.	TRBV7-8	CASSLVGRNTIYF
.	TRBV4-1	CASSQEGRRGTDTQYF
TRBD1	TRBV30	CAWSQAGGARQPQHF
.	TRBV12-5	CASGLDIDQPQHF
.	TRBV18	CASSGSGVDSPLHF
TRBD2	TRBV7-2	CASSLGRLAGNNEQFF
.	TRBV3-1/TRBV3-2	CASSHLRTASTDTQYF
.	TRBV7-2	CASSLDWRNTNYGYTF
.	TRBV7-9	CASSTETSNQPQHF
TRBD1	TRBV6-5	CASRGDRGNSPLHF
.	TRBV5-4	CASSLDGGKGGNTIYF
TRBD1	TRBV28	CASSGTAYNSPLHF
TRBD1	TRBV4-2	CASSQDATGYQPQHF
.	TRBV7-9	CASSSLGEVLGETQYF
TRBD2	TRBV2	CATTRAGGGGDTGELFF
.	TRBV11-2	CASSLISEATDTQYF
TRBD1	TRBV10-3	CAISEAGGAGSSSQYF
.	TRBV6-5	CASIGASGANVLTF
TRBD2	TRBV6-2/TRBV6-3	CASSTPGTRGYNEQFF
TRBD1	TRBV7-2	CASSQRGPTVARGYTF
TRBD1	TRBV9	CASTGTGGAGANVLTF
.	TRBV7-2	CASSAREGSGNTIYF
.	TRBV30	CAWAVGTTKAFF
TRBD2	TRBV6-5	CASSFGLAGGPDTQYF
.	TRBV28	CASMESLKTEAFF
TRBD1	TRBV5-6	CASSREQTGSNEKLFF
TRBD1	TRBV23-1	CASSQKGQGVADTQYF
TRBD2	TRBV4-3	CASSPLAGGHGGELFF
TRBD2	TRBV27	CASQDSSGIQETQYF
.	TRBV28	CASSLGGNTEAFF
.	TRBV7-2	CASSPLPLSTDTQYF
.	TRBV18	CASSPRVTGLHNEQFF
.	TRBV19	CASSTRLGASDYGYTF
.	TRBV12-3/TRBV12-4	CASRILPGDTQYF
TRBD1	TRBV19	CASIGGTGVPGSPLHF
TRBD2	TRBV27	CASSTGGGGPYEQYF
.	TRBV16	CASSQSWAGGTEAFF
TRBD2	TRBV5-5	CASSVTSGGLNTGELFF
.	TRBV7-9	CASSQEGTRLDTQYF
.	TRBV7-9	CASSLPQGTEAFF
.	TRBV6-2/TRBV6-3	CASSYSRWRTHTFTGELFF
TRBD2	TRBV4-1	CASSQDWGTSGLYEQYF
TRBD1	TRBV18	CASSWTGAAETQYF
.	TRBV19	CASSIGADSKAQHF
.	TRBV12-3/TRBV12-4	CASSRDTYGYTF
TRBD1	TRBV5-8	CASSPWDSYEQYF
.	TRBV7-2	CASSLPGQETQYF
.	TRBV5-1	CASSLEGELYEQYF
.	TRBV28	CATFGNTEAFF